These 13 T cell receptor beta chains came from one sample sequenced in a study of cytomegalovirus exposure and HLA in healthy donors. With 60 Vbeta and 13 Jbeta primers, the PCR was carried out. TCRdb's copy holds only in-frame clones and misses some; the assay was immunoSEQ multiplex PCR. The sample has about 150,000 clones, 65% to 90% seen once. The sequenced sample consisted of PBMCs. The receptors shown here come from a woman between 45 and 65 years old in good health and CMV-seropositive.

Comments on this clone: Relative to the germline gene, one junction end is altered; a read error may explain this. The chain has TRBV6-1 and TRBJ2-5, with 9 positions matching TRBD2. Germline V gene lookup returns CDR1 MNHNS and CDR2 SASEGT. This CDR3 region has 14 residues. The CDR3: CASSEGSGGRTKYF. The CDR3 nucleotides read TGTGCCAGCAGTGAAGGTAGCGGGGGCCGGACCAAGTACTTC.

The CDR3 DNA is TGTGCCAGTTGGGGCCTCTCAAAAACCGGGGAGCTGTTTTTT. Encoded protein: CASWGLSKTGELFF. The V gene is TRBV7-2, the J gene TRBJ2-2; perhaps TRBD1 as D (5 bases). Germline assignment: CDR1 SGHTA and CDR2 FQGNSA. The CDR3 contains 14 residues. The V and J ends lost 9 bases and 5 bases respectively, with 16 bases between them.

The chain's CDR3 is CASSLRDGGTGTEAFF. CDR3 coding DNA: TGTGCCAGTAGTCTTCGGGACGGGGGGACGGGTACTGAAGCTTTCTTT. The rearrangement joins TRBV19 to TRBJ1-1, with D possibly TRBD1 on 5 matching bases. CDR3 length equals 16 residues. Trimming removed 5 bases at V and 5 bases at J, with 21 bases between. Germline CDR1 and CDR2: LNHDA and SQIVND (reference sequence).

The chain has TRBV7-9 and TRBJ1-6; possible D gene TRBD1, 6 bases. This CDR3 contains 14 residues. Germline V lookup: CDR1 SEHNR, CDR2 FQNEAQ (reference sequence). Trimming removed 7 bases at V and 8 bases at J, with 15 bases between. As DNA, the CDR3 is TGTGCCAGCACCTCGGGGGGCGATTATTCACCCCTCCACTTT. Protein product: CASTSGGDYSPLHF.

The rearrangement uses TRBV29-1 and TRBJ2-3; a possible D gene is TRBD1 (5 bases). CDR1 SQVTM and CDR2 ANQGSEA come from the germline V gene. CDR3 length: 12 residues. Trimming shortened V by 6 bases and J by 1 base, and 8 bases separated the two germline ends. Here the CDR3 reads CSVSTGTDTQYF. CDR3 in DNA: TGCAGCGTCTCGACAGGCACAGATACGCAGTATTTT.

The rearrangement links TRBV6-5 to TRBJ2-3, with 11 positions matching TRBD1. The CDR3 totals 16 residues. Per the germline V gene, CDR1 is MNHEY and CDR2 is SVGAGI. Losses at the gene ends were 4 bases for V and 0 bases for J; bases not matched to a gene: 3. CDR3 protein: CASSSGTGGSTDTQYF. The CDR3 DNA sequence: TGTGCCAGCAGTTCCGGGACAGGGGGTAGCACAGATACGCAGTATTTT.

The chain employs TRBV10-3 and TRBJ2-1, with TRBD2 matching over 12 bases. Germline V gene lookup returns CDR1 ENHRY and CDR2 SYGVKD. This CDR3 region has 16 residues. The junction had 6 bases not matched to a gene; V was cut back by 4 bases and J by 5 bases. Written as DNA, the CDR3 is TGTGCCATCAGTGCGTCCCTAGCGGGGGGGAACAATGAGCAGTTCTTC. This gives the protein CAISASLAGGNNEQFF.

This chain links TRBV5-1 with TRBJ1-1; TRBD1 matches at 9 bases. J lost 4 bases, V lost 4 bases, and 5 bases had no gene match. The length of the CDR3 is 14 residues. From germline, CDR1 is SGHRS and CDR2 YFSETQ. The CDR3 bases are TGCGCCAGCAGCCTACAGGGGGCGCCCACTGAAGCTTTCTTT. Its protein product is CASSLQGAPTEAFF.

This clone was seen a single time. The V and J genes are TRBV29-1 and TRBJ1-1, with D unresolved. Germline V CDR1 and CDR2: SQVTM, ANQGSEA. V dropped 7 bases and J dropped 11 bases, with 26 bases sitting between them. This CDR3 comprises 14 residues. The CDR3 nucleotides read TGCAGCGCTCCTAGGACTCGATTGCTGTTTTTGGCTTTCTTT. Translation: CSAPRTRLLFLAFF. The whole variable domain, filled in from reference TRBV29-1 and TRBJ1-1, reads SAVISQKPSRDICQRGTSLTIQCQVDSQVTMMFWYRQQPGQSLTLIATANQGSEATYESGFVIDKFPISRPNLTFSTLTVSNMSPEDSSIYLCSAPRTRLLFLAFFGQGTRLTVV.

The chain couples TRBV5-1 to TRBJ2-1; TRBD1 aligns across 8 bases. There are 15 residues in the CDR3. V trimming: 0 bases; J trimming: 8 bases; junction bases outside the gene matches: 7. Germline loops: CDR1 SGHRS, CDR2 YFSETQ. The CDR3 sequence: CASSLVSGGLDEQFF. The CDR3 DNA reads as TGCGCCAGCAGCTTGGTGTCAGGGGGCTTGGATGAGCAGTTCTTC.

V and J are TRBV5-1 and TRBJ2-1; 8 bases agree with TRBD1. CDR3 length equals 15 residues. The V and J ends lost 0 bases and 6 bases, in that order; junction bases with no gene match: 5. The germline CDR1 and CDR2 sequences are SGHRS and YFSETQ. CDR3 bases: TGCGCCAGCAGCTTGGAAGGGACAGGTTCCAATGAGCAGTTCTTC. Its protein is CASSLEGTGSNEQFF.

CDR3 nucleotide sequence: TGCGCCAGCAGCCAAGCTGCGGACAGGGGGAATTCACCCCTCCACTTT. Protein: CASSQAADRGNSPLHF. This rearrangement joins TRBV4-3 to TRBJ1-6; 10 bases are shared with TRBD1. Trimming took 1 base from V and 7 from J; bases not matched to a gene: 4. Germline V gene sequence: CDR1 LGHNA, CDR2 YSLEER. This CDR3 comprises 16 residues.

The CDR3 DNA sequence: TGTGCCAGCAGATTAAATCGGTACACCGGGGAGCTGTTTTTT. Protein product: CASRLNRYTGELFF. The chain recombines TRBV27 with TRBJ2-2; D gene unclear. V lost 6 bases, J lost 3 bases, and 11 bases lay in between. Germline values: CDR1 MNHEY, CDR2 SMNVEV (reference sequence). The CDR3 has 14 residues.